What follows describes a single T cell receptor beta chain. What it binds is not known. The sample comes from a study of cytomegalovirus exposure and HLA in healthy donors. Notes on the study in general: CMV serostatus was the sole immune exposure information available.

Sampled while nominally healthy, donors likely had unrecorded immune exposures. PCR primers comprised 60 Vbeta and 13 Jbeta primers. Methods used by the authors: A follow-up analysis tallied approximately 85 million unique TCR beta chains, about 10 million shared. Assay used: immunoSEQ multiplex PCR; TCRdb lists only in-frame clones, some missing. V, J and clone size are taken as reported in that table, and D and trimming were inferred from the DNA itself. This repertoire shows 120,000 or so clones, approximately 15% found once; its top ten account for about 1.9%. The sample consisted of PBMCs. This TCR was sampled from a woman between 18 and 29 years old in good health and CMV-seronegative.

In nucleotides, the CDR3 is TGTGCCAGCAGCTTTGTGCGGGACCAAGAGACCCAGTACTTC. Translation: CASSFVRDQETQYF. The V and J genes are TRBV5-4 and TRBJ2-5; a possible D gene is TRBD2 (5 bases). The CDR3 length is 14 residues. The V end lost 2 bases, the J end lost 0 bases, and 8 bases lay between the germline ends. Germline lookup yields CDR1 SGHNT and CDR2 YYREEE (reference sequence).